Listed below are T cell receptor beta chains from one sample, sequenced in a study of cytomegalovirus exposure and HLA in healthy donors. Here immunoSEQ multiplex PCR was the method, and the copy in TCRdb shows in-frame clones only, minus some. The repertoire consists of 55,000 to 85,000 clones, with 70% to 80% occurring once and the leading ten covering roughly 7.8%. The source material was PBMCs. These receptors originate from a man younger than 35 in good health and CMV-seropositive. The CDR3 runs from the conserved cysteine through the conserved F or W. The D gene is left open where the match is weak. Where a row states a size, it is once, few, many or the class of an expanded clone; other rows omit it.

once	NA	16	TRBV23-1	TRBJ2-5	TGCGCCAGCACTTCAGGGGGTAGCGGGGCCGCAGAGACCCAGTACTTC	CASTSGGSGAAETQYF
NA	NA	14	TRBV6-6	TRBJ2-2	TGTGCCGGCCGGGACACACGACTAACCGGGGAGCTGTTTTTT	CAGRDTRLTGELFF
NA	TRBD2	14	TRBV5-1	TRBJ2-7	TGCGCCAGCAGCAACGGAGGCGGGAGGGGCGAGCAGTACTTC	CASSNGGGRGEQYF
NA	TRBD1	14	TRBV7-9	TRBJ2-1	TGTGCCAGCAGCCTAGGACAGGGATTAAATGAGCAGTTCTTC	CASSLGQGLNEQFF
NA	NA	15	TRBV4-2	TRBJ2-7	TGTGCCAGCAGCCAAGCCCTGGGGCAGTTCTACGAGCAGTACTTC	CASSQALGQFYEQYF
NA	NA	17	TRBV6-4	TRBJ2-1	TGTGCCAGCAGTGGCACTTTCGACAGGCGGGCTACATCTGAGCAGTTCTTC	CASSGTFDRRATSEQFF
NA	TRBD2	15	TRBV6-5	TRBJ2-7	TGTGCCAGCAGTTCTGGCGGGGGGGCTTCCTACGAGCAGTACTTC	CASSSGGGASYEQYF
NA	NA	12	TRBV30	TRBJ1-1	TGTGCCGGGCGGGGTCTGAACACTGAAGCTTTCTTT	CAGRGLNTEAFF
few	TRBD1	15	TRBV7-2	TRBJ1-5	TGTGCCAGCAGCTTTAAACCGGACAGGTATCAGCCCCAGCATTTT	CASSFKPDRYQPQHF
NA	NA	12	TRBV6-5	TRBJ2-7	TGTGCCAGCAGTTTTACAGGGTTCGAGCAGTACTTC	CASSFTGFEQYF
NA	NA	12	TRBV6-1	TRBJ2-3	TGTGCCAGCATGATGGCTAGCGATACGCAGTATTTT	CASMMASDTQYF
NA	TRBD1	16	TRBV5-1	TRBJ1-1	TGCGCCAGCAGCTTGACCCTACAGGGGGCGAACACTGAAGCTTTCTTT	CASSLTLQGANTEAFF
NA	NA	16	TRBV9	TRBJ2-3	TGTGCCAGCAGCGTTTGGCCGGGATCACCTGCAAATACGCAGTATTTT	CASSVWPGSPANTQYF
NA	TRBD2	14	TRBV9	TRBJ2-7	TGTGCCAGCAGCCCTCCGGGACTACCCTACGAGCAGTACTTC	CASSPPGLPYEQYF
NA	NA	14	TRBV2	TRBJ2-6	TGTGCCAGCAGTGAACGGGCTGGGGCCAACGTCCTGACTTTC	CASSERAGANVLTF
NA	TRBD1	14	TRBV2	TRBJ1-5	TGTGCCAGCAGTGGACAGGGTAGCAATCAGCCCCAGCATTTT	CASSGQGSNQPQHF
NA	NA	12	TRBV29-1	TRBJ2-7	TGCAGCGTCTCCAGACAGAACTACGAGCAGTACTTC	CSVSRQNYEQYF
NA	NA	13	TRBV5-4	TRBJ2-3	TGTGCCAGCAGCTTGGCAGGGGCGAGTGAGCAGTATTTT	CASSLAGASEQYF
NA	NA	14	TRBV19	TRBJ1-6	TGTGCCAGTAGTATAAGCAGGGTCACTTCACCCCTCCACTTT	CASSISRVTSPLHF
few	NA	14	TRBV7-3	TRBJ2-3	TGTGCCAGCAGCCCTGAGGACTATGAGGATACGCAGTATTTT	CASSPEDYEDTQYF
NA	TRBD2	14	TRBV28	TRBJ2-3	TGTGCCAGCATCCCCGGGACTAGCACTGATACGCAGTATTTT	CASIPGTSTDTQYF
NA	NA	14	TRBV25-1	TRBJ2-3	TGTGCCAGCAGTGAAGCCAGGGCACCAAATACGCAGTATTTT	CASSEARAPNTQYF
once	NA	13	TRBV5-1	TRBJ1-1	TGCGCCAGCAGCAACAGGGAGAACACTGAAGCTTTCTTT	CASSNRENTEAFF
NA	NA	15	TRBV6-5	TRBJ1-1	TGTGCCAGCAGTTACTCCTCAGGAATTAGTAACGAAGCTTTCTTT	CASSYSSGISNEAFF
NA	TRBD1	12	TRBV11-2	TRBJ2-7	TGTGCCAGCAGCCGAGACAGGGACGAGCAGTACTTC	CASSRDRDEQYF
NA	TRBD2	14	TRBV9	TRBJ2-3	TGTGCCAGCAGCCAGGGACTAGCCACGGATACGCAGTATTTT	CASSQGLATDTQYF
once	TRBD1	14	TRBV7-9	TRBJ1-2	TGTGCCAGCAGCTTGAAAGGGGGCGACTATGGCTACACCTTC	CASSLKGGDYGYTF
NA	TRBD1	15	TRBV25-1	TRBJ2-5	TGTGCCAGCAGTGCCCGGGGACAGGGGGGAGAGACCCAGTACTTC	CASSARGQGGETQYF
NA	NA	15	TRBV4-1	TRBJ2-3	TGCGCCAGCAGCCAAGGTCCCGGGGGCACAGATACGCAGTATTTT	CASSQGPGGTDTQYF
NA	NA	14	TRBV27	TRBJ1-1	TGTGCCAGCAGTTTGACAGGTCGGTTCACTGAAGCTTTCTTT	CASSLTGRFTEAFF
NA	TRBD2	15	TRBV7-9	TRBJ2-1	TGTGCCAGCAGCTTAGCTAGCGGGGGGGCCACTGAGCAGTTCTTC	CASSLASGGATEQFF
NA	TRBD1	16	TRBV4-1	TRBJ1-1	TGCGCCAGCAGCCAAGCCTCCCGGGACAGGGGGGCCGAAGCTTTCTTT	CASSQASRDRGAEAFF
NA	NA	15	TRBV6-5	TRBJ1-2	TGTGCCAGCAGTTTTGGGGAGGGAGTAGCTGGCGGCTACACCTTC	CASSFGEGVAGGYTF
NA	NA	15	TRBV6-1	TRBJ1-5	TGTGCCAGTTCGGGTCCGGCAGCAAGCAATCAGCCCCAGCATTTT	CASSGPAASNQPQHF
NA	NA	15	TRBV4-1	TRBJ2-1	TGCGCCAGCAGCCAGGCGAGCGGGTCCTACAATGAGCAGTTCTTC	CASSQASGSYNEQFF
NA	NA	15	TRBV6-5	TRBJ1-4	TGTGCCAGCAGTTACTCGATCAGGGATAATGAAAAACTGTTTTTT	CASSYSIRDNEKLFF
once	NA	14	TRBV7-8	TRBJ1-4	TGTGCCAGCAGCCCACGGACAGCCACCGAAAAACTGTTTTTT	CASSPRTATEKLFF
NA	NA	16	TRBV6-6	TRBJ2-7	TGTGCCAGCAGTTACTCGAACTCCAGGGCGAGCTACGAGCAGTACTTC	CASSYSNSRASYEQYF
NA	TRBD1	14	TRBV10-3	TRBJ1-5	TGTGCCATCAAGGAGGGGACAGGGAATCAGCCCCAGCATTTT	CAIKEGTGNQPQHF
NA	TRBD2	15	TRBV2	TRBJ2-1	TGTGCCAGCAGTGAAGCGGCGGGGGAGAGCAATGAGCAGTTCTTC	CASSEAAGESNEQFF